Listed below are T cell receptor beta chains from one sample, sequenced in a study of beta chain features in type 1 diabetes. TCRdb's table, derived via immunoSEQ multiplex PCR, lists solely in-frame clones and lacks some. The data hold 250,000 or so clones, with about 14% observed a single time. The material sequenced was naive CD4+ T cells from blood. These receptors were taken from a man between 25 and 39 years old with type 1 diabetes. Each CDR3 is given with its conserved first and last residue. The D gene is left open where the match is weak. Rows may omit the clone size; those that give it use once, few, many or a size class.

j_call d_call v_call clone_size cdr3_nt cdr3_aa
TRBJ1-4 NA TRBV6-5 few TGTGCCAGCAGTTACGCTGGGGCTAACGGGAATGAAAAACTGTTTTTT CASSYAGANGNEKLFF
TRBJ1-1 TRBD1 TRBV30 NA TGTGCCTGGGCTAGACAGGGTGGTCCTGAAGCTTTCTTT CAWARQGGPEAFF
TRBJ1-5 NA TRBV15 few TGTGCCACCAGTGGGGGGATTGTTAGCAATCAGCCCCAGCATTTT CATSGGIVSNQPQHF
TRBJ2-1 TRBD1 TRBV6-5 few TGTGCCAGTCATGGACAGGGGGATCTCAATGAGCAGTTCTTC CASHGQGDLNEQFF
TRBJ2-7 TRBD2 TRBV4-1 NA TGCGCCAGCAGCCAAGATCTTCAGGGACTAGCGGGACCCTACGAGCAGTACTTC CASSQDLQGLAGPYEQYF
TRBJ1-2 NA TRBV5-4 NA TGTGCCAGCAGCTTGGGGCAGGGCGGCTATGGCTACACCTTC CASSLGQGGYGYTF
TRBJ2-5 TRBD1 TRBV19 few TGTGCCAGTAGTCCCCGGGACAGCCAAGAGACCCAGTACTTC CASSPRDSQETQYF
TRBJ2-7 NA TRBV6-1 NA TGTGCCAGCGGCGGAGGACCCTACGAGCAGTACTTC CASGGGPYEQYF
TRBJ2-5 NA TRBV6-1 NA TGTGCCAGCAGTGAAAGGCGTGGGGCGGGACCGCAAGAGACCCAGTACTTC CASSERRGAGPQETQYF
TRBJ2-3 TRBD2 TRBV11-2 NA TGTGCCAGCAGCCCGATACTAGCGTTAAGCACAGATACGCAGTATTTT CASSPILALSTDTQYF
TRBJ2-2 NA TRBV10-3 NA TGTGCCATCACTACGGGAGTTAACACCGGGGAGCTGTTTTTT CAITTGVNTGELFF
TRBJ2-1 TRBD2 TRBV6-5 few TGTGCCAGCAGTTTCCTAGCGGGCGGAGAGCAGTTCTTC CASSFLAGGEQFF
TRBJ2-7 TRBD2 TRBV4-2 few TGTGCCAGCAGCCAGTCTCTAGCGGGAGGGCCGTACGAGCAGTACTTC CASSQSLAGGPYEQYF
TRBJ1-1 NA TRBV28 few TGTGCCAGCAGCCCCGGACAGATGAACACTGAAGCTTTCTTT CASSPGQMNTEAFF
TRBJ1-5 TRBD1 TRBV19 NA TGTGCCAGTAGTAAGAGTGGGGGACAGGGCAATCAGCCCCAGCATTTT CASSKSGGQGNQPQHF
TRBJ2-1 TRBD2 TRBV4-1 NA TGCGCCAGCAGCCAAGGACTAGCGGGTAGGGGGGAGCAGTTCTTC CASSQGLAGRGEQFF
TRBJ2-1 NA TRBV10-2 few TGCGCCAGCAGTCCTCAGGGAAATGAGCAGTTCTTC CASSPQGNEQFF
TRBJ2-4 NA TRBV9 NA TGTGCCAGCAGCCCGGACAGCTTCAAAAACATTCAGTACTTC CASSPDSFKNIQYF
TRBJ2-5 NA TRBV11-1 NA TGTGCCAGCAGTCCCGAGGAAGAGACCCAGTACTTC CASSPEEETQYF
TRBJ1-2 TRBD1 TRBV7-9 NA TGTGCCAGCAGCCCGGCGGACAGGGACGGCGGCTACACCTTC CASSPADRDGGYTF
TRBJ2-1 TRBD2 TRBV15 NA TGTGCCACCAGCAGAGGTCTAGCGGGGGCCAGAAGTAATGAGCAGTTCTTC CATSRGLAGARSNEQFF
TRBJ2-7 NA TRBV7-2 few TGTGCCAGCACCAGAGACAGGCAGAGCTCCTACGAGCAGTACTTC CASTRDRQSSYEQYF
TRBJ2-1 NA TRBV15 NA TGTGCCACCAGCAGAGAAACCAGGAGGGAGCAGTTCTTC CATSRETRREQFF
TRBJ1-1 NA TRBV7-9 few TGTGCCAGCAGCTTAGCGGGGCACATGAACACTGAAGCTTTCTTT CASSLAGHMNTEAFF
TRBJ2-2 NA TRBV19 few TGTGCCAGTAGTATAAAGCGGGCTTCAAACACCGGGGAGCTGTTTTTT CASSIKRASNTGELFF
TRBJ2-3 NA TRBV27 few TGTGCCAGCAGTTTGAGATCCCGGACAGATACGCAGTATTTT CASSLRSRTDTQYF
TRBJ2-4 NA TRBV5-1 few TGCGCCAGCAAGGAGGGGCTAGGGAACATTCAGTACTTC CASKEGLGNIQYF
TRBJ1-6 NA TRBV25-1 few TGTGCCAGCAGTGAATTTCCCCCATCACCCCTCCACTTT CASSEFPPSPLHF
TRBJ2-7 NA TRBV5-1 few TGCGCCAGCAGCCCTGGCGTTCAGGGGTTAGGTGAGCAGTACTTC CASSPGVQGLGEQYF
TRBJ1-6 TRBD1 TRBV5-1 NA TGCGCCAGCAGCCGACAGGGTAGCGATTCACCCCTCCACTTT CASSRQGSDSPLHF
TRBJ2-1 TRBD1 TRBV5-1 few TGCGCCAGCAGCCCGGGACAGGGGGCCAACAATGAGCAGTTCTTC CASSPGQGANNEQFF
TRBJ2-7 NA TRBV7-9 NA TGTGCCAGCAGCTTAGCGGAGGAGTACTCCTACGAGCAGTACTTC CASSLAEEYSYEQYF
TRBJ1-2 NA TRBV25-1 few TGTGCCAGCAGTGAATCGGGCACATCGGGAGGCTACACCTTC CASSESGTSGGYTF
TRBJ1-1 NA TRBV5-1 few TGCGCCAGCAGCTTGGTCAGGGGTAATGCTACTGAAGCTTTCTTT CASSLVRGNATEAFF
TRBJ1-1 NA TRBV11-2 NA TGTGCCAGCAGACTATCGGGGATGAACACTGAAGCTTTCTTT CASRLSGMNTEAFF
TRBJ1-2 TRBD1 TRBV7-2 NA TGTGCCAGCAGCTTAGTTTGGGGACCGGGACAGGGGCGCGGCTACACCTTC CASSLVWGPGQGRGYTF
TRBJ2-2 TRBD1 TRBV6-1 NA TGTGCCAGCCCGCCCGGGACAGGCGCCACCGGGGAGCTGTTTTTT CASPPGTGATGELFF
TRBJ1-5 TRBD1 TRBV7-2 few TGTGCCAGCAGCCTTGGGACAGGGGTTCAGCCCCAGCATTTT CASSLGTGVQPQHF
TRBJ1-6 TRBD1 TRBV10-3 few TGTGCCATCAGGGGGACAGGGGGCTCGAATTCACCCCTCCACTTT CAIRGTGGSNSPLHF
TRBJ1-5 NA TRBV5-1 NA TGCGCCAGCAGCTTAGATGGACAGAGTAATCAGCCCCAGCATTTT CASSLDGQSNQPQHF
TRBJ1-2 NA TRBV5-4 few TGTGCCAGCAGCCCGCTGCGGGGGGGCGAGGGCTATGGCTACACCTTC CASSPLRGGEGYGYTF
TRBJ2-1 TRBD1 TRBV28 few TGTGCCAGCATAGACAGGGTCTACAATGAGCAGTTCTTC CASIDRVYNEQFF
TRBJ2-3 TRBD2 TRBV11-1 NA TGTGCCAGCAGCAGCACTAGCGGGAGAGATACGCAGTATTTT CASSSTSGRDTQYF
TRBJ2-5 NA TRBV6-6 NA TGTGCCAGCAGGAACTCGGGACTCCCGACCGGAGAGACCCAGTACTTC CASRNSGLPTGETQYF
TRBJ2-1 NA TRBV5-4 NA TGTGCCAGCAGCCGGGGCCCGGGGGGCCTGGTCAATGAGCAGTTCTTC CASSRGPGGLVNEQFF
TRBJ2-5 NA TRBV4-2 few TGTGCCAGCAGCCAAGGTCTTGGCGAGGAAGAGACCCAGTACTTC CASSQGLGEEETQYF
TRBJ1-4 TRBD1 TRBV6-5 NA TGTGCCAGCAGTTTACAGGGGATTGGGGAAAAACTGTTTTTT CASSLQGIGEKLFF
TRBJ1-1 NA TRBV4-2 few TGTGCCAGCAGCCTTACAGGCGATAACACTGAAGCTTTCTTT CASSLTGDNTEAFF
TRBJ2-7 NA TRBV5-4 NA TGTGCCAGCAGCTTGGAGAGTCAGGGTTGGTACGAGCAGTACTTC CASSLESQGWYEQYF
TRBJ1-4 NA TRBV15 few TGTGCCACCAGCAGAGACCACAGGGTGCGTGAAAAACTGTTTTTT CATSRDHRVREKLFF
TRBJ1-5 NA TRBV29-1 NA TGCCAAGAGAGGAGGAGCAATCAGCCCCAGCATTTT CQERRSNQPQHF
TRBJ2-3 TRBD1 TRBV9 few TGTGCCAGCAGCGGAGACAGGGGCCGCCCGATTACAGATACGCAGTATTTT CASSGDRGRPITDTQYF
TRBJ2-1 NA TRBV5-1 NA TGCGCCAGCAGCTTGTCCGGGAACACCATATACAATGAGCAGTTCTTC CASSLSGNTIYNEQFF
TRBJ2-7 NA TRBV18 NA TGTGCCAGCTCACCCTCCCGAGACGAGCAGTACTTC CASSPSRDEQYF
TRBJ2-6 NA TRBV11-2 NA TGTGCCAGCAGCGGAGAACCTGGGGCCAACGTCCTGACTTTC CASSGEPGANVLTF